These T cell receptor beta chains were read from a single sample in a study of blood T cell repertoires in COVID-19. Some clones are missing from TCRdb's copy, which holds only in-frame ones; the method was immunoSEQ multiplex PCR. Counted here are 250,000 or so clones, around 87% occurring once; the ten biggest clones make up more than 4.5%. Sequenced sample: peripheral blood. The receptors come from a woman in her sixties with COVID-19, enrolled during active disease. CDR3s include the opening cysteine and the closing phenylalanine or tryptophan. D genes are given only for firm matches. Where a row states a size, it is once, few, many or the class of an expanded clone; other rows omit it.

TRBD1	TRBV6-6	once	TRBJ1-3	CASSYGQGSGNTIYF	TGTGCCAGCAGTTACGGACAGGGTTCTGGAAACACCATATATTTT
.	TRBV5-4	.	TRBJ1-4	CASSPQPGNLNEKLFF	TGTGCCAGCAGCCCTCAACCAGGAAACCTTAATGAAAAACTGTTTTTT
.	TRBV5-1	.	TRBJ1-2	CASSLGGDSYGYTF	TGCGCCAGCAGCTTGGGCGGGGATAGCTATGGCTACACCTTC
.	TRBV18	once	TRBJ2-1	CASSTSGGSYNEQFF	TGTGCCAGCTCAACATCAGGGGGGTCCTACAATGAGCAGTTCTTC
.	TRBV7-9	.	TRBJ1-5	CASSLADQLGSGPQHF	TGTGCCAGCAGCTTAGCGGATCAGCTCGGCTCAGGGCCCCAGCATTTT
.	TRBV30	.	TRBJ2-5	CAWRQVQETQYF	TGTGCCTGGCGACAGGTACAAGAGACCCAGTACTTC
.	TRBV11-2	.	TRBJ1-2	CASGPGGGTF	TGTGCCAGCGGACCTGGGGGAGGCACCTTC
.	TRBV6-6	once	TRBJ1-4	CASTSPAGGGEKLFF	TGTGCCAGCACCTCCCCGGCTGGGGGCGGAGAAAAACTGTTTTTT
.	TRBV16	.	TRBJ1-1	CASRQVGGAATEAFF	TGTGCCAGCAGGCAGGTAGGGGGGGCGGCCACTGAAGCTTTCTTT
.	TRBV5-6	.	TRBJ1-1	CASSLTGRTEAFF	TGTGCCAGCAGCCTGACAGGACGAACTGAAGCTTTCTTT
.	TRBV30	.	TRBJ1-4	CAWRPGQSTNEKLFF	TGTGCCTGGAGGCCCGGACAGTCAACTAATGAAAAACTGTTTTTT
TRBD2	TRBV6-2/TRBV6-3	once	TRBJ2-7	CASSLVTGTSPNEQYF	TGTGCCAGCAGTCTGGTAACCGGGACTAGTCCGAACGAGCAGTACTTC
TRBD2	TRBV30	.	TRBJ2-5	CAWSGAGGPVETQYF	TGTGCCTGGAGTGGAGCGGGAGGGCCTGTAGAGACCCAGTACTTC
.	TRBV20-1	.	TRBJ1-2	CSARDGYTF	TGCAGTGCCAGGGATGGCTACACCTTC
.	TRBV20-1	.	TRBJ2-5	CSARDLETQYF	TGCAGTGCTAGAGATCTGGAGACCCAGTACTTC
.	TRBV5-4	.	TRBJ2-1	CASSPRARDLSNEQFF	TGTGCCAGCAGCCCCCGGGCTCGGGACTTGTCCAATGAGCAGTTCTTC
TRBD2	TRBV13	.	TRBJ2-3	CASSGGTSGWTDTQYF	TGTGCCAGCAGCGGCGGGACTAGCGGGTGGACAGATACGCAGTATTTT
.	TRBV28	.	TRBJ2-7	CASSFYSQGGFYEQYF	TGTGCCAGCAGTTTTTATTCCCAGGGAGGTTTCTACGAGCAGTACTTC
TRBD2	TRBV5-8	.	TRBJ2-2	CASSWLAGEGTGELFF	TGTGCCAGCAGCTGGCTAGCGGGAGAAGGCACCGGGGAGCTGTTTTTT
.	TRBV15	.	TRBJ1-1	CATSRAGQAFF	TGTGCCACCAGCAGAGCAGGGCAAGCTTTCTTT
TRBD1	TRBV30	.	TRBJ2-7	CAWSADRVGEQYF	TGTGCCTGGAGTGCCGACAGGGTTGGGGAGCAGTACTTC
TRBD1	TRBV5-6	.	TRBJ1-2	CASSLGTAVTF	TGTGCCAGCAGCTTAGGGACAGCCGTCACCTTC
.	TRBV5-1	.	TRBJ2-5	CASSLAGFGQETQYF	TGCGCCAGCAGCTTAGCAGGGTTTGGGCAAGAGACCCAGTACTTC
.	TRBV30	few	TRBJ2-5	CAWSVNRETQYF	TGTGCCTGGAGTGTAAACCGGGAGACCCAGTACTTC
TRBD1	TRBV6-2/TRBV6-3	.	TRBJ2-3	CASSEGATDTQYF	TGTGCCAGCAGTGAGGGGGCTACAGATACGCAGTATTTT
.	TRBV18	.	TRBJ1-5	CASSLGRGNNQPQHF	TGTGCCAGCTCACTAGGGAGGGGGAACAATCAGCCCCAGCATTTT
.	TRBV6-2/TRBV6-3	.	TRBJ1-2	CASSEGFYGYTF	TGTGCCAGCAGTGAGGGCTTTTATGGCTACACCTTC
TRBD2	TRBV3-1/TRBV3-2	.	TRBJ2-3	CASSTSGSTDTQYF	TGTGCCAGCAGCACTAGCGGGAGCACAGATACGCAGTATTTT
TRBD2	TRBV5-6	.	TRBJ2-1	CASSSASGYNEQFF	TGTGCCAGCAGCTCAGCTAGCGGATACAATGAGCAGTTCTTC
.	TRBV24-1	once	TRBJ2-3	CAAAGFGTDTQYF	TGTGCCGCGGCGGGTTTTGGCACAGATACGCAGTATTTT
TRBD2	TRBV27	once	TRBJ2-3	CASSPLSGRAGTDTQYF	TGTGCCAGCAGTCCCCTTAGCGGGAGGGCCGGGACAGATACGCAGTATTTT
TRBD2	TRBV28	few	TRBJ2-5	CASSMGLAGGGGTQYF	TGTGCCAGCAGTATGGGACTAGCGGGAGGCGGGGGGACCCAGTACTTC
.	TRBV24-1	.	TRBJ2-1	CATSDNYERHNEQFF	TGTGCCACCAGTGATAACTATGAGAGGCACAATGAGCAGTTCTTC
.	TRBV5-1	.	TRBJ1-1	CASSFGQRNTEAFF	TGCGCCAGCAGCTTTGGACAGAGGAACACTGAAGCTTTCTTT
TRBD1	TRBV7-2	.	TRBJ1-5	CASSPTGTGSNQPQHF	TGTGCCAGCAGCCCCACAGGGACAGGTAGCAATCAGCCCCAGCATTTT
TRBD2	TRBV15	.	TRBJ2-7	CATSTTSGRGQYF	TGTGCCACCAGCACCACTAGCGGGAGGGGGCAGTACTTC
.	TRBV4-1	.	TRBJ1-3	CASSQSWPLGNTIYF	TGCGCCAGCAGCCAATCGTGGCCTTTGGGAAACACCATATATTTT
.	TRBV15	.	TRBJ1-1	CATSRQKSSSTEAFF	TGTGCCACCAGCAGACAAAAATCTTCGAGCACTGAAGCTTTCTTT
.	TRBV3-1/TRBV3-2	.	TRBJ2-3	CASSQDRLYF	TGTGCCAGCAGCCAAGATCGGTTGTATTTT
TRBD2	TRBV5-1	.	TRBJ2-7	CASSTDGLASYEQYF	TGCGCCAGCAGCACCGACGGACTAGCTTCCTACGAGCAGTACTTC
.	TRBV25-1	.	TRBJ1-1	CASSARQTNAEAFF	TGTGCCAGCAGTGCCCGACAGACGAACGCTGAAGCTTTCTTT
TRBD2	TRBV19	.	TRBJ2-1	CASSIGGLAGEQFF	TGTGCCAGTAGTATAGGGGGACTAGCCGGTGAGCAGTTCTTC
.	TRBV15	.	TRBJ1-5	CATSRDQDGRQRPQPQHF	TGTGCCACCAGCAGAGATCAGGACGGAAGACAGCGTCCTCAGCCCCAGCATTTT
.	TRBV7-2	.	TRBJ1-6	CASSTRLGALSSPLHF	TGTGCCAGCAGCACCCGTTTGGGGGCGCTGAGTTCACCCCTCCACTTT
TRBD2	TRBV4-1	.	TRBJ2-1	CASSQPPGGLAGGDEQFF	TGCGCCAGCAGCCAGCCCCCGGGAGGACTAGCGGGAGGGGATGAGCAGTTCTTC
.	TRBV10-3	once	TRBJ1-2	CAIRGGGYTF	TGTGCCATCAGGGGAGGTGGCTACACCTTC
.	TRBV27	.	TRBJ2-5	CASSLSGTETQETQYF	TGTGCCAGCAGTTTATCGGGGACTGAGACACAAGAGACCCAGTACTTC
TRBD1	TRBV14	.	TRBJ2-7	CASSPSYNVGTGAYEQYF	TGTGCCAGCAGCCCAAGTTATAACGTCGGGACAGGGGCTTACGAGCAGTACTTC
.	TRBV18	once	TRBJ1-2	CASSPPNREHLNYGYTF	TGTGCCAGCTCACCACCGAATCGGGAGCACCTTAACTATGGCTACACCTTC
.	TRBV29-1	few	TRBJ2-7	CSVEDGSYEQYF	TGCAGCGTTGAAGACGGCTCCTACGAGCAGTACTTC
.	TRBV6-5	.	TRBJ1-1	CASSYSNRANTEAFF	TGTGCCAGCAGTTACTCGAACAGGGCGAACACTGAAGCTTTCTTT
TRBD1	TRBV7-3	.	TRBJ2-2	CASSPDRGYTGELFF	TGTGCCAGCAGCCCAGACAGGGGATACACCGGGGAGCTGTTTTTT
.	TRBV3-1/TRBV3-2	.	TRBJ1-4	CASSQGSAGAYEKLFF	TGTGCCAGCAGCCAAGGGTCGGCTGGGGCTTATGAAAAACTGTTTTTT
.	TRBV27	.	TRBJ1-5	CASSLFPGRGDQPQHF	TGTGCCAGCAGTTTATTTCCCGGCAGGGGCGATCAGCCCCAGCATTTT
.	TRBV5-8	.	TRBJ1-5	CASSLEWGGARPPQHF	TGTGCCAGCAGCTTGGAGTGGGGAGGCGCCCGTCCGCCCCAGCATTTT
.	TRBV7-2	.	TRBJ2-1	CASSLGDPRFGGYEQFF	TGTGCCAGCAGCTTAGGTGACCCCCGGTTCGGGGGTTATGAGCAGTTCTTC